This T cell receptor beta chain stems from a study of cytomegalovirus exposure and HLA in healthy donors. Study-level points and caveats: It was approximately 150 TCR beta chains that were listed as cytomegalovirus-associated. Several of the most significant clusters appeared linked to common viral pathogens, based on a later analysis.

13 Jbeta primers and 60 Vbeta primers were used for the PCR. Libraries were prepared by immunoSEQ multiplex PCR; TCRdb keeps only in-frame clonotypes and omits some of them. Of 110,000 to 150,000 clones listed, around 75% are singletons. This clone has just a few counts. The target antigen is unknown. This CDR3 comprises 14 residues. The V gene end was trimmed by 7 bases and the J gene end by 4 bases; junction bases not matched to a gene: 10. Germline values: CDR1 MDHEN, CDR2 SYDVKM. The sequence came from a man aged 25 to 45 in good health and CMV-seronegative. The V call is TRBV28, the J call TRBJ2-7, with 7 bases aligning to TRBD2. What was sequenced was PBMCs. The CDR3 spells CASTPRGRQYEQYF. DNA of the CDR3: TGTGCCAGCACCCCCCGCGGGAGACAGTACGAGCAGTACTTC.